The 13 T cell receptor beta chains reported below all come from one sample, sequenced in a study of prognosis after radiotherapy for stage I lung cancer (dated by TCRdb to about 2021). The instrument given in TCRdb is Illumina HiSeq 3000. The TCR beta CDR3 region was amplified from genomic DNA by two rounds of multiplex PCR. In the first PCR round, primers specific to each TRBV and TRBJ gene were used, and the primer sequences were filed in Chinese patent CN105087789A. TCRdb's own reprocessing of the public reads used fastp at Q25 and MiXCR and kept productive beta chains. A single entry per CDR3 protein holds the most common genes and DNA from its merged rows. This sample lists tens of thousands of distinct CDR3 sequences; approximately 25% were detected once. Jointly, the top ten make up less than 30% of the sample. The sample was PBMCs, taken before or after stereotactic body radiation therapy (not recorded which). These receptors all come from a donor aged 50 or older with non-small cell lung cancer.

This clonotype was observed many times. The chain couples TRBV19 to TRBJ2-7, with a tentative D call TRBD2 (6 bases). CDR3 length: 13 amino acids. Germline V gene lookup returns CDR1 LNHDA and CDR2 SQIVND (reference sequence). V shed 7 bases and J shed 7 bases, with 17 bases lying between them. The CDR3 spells CASIEQGGGEQYF. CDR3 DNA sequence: TGTGCCAGTATCGAGCAGGGAGGAGGAGAGCAGTACTTC.

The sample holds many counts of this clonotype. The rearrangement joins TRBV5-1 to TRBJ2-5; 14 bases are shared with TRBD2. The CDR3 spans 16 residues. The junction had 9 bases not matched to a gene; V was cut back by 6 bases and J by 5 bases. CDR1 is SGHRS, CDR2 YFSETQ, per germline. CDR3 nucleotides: TGCGCCAGCACCGGGACTAGCGGGGGACCGATCGAGACCCAGTACTTC. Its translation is CASTGTSGGPIETQYF.

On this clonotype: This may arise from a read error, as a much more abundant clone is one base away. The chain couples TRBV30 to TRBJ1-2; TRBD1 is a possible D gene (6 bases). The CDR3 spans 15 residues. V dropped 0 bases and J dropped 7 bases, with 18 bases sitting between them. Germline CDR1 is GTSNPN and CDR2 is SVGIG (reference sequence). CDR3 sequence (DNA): TGTGCCTGGAGTGTTTGGGGGAAACAGGGCTGTGGCTACACCTTC. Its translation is CAWSVWGKQGCGYTF.

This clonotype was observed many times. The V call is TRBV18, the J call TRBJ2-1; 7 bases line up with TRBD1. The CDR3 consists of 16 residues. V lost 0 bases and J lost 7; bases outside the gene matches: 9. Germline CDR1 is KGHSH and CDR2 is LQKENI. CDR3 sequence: CASSPPQAGGRNEQFF. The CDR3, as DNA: TGTGCCAGCTCACCACCCCAAGCAGGGGGAAGGAATGAGCAGTTCTTC.

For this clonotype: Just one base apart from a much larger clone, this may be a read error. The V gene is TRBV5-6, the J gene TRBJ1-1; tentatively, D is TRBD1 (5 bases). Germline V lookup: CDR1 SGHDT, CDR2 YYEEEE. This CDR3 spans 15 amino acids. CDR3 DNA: TGTGCCAGCAGCTTGGTTGGACACATGAACGCTGAAGCTTTCTTT. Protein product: CASSLVGHMNAEAFF.

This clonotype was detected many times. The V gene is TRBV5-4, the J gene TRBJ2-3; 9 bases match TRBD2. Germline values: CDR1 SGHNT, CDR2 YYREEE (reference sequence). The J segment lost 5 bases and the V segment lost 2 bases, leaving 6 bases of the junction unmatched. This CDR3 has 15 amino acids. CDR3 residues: CASSLGGRVEDTQYF. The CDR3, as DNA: TGTGCCAGCAGCTTAGGCGGGAGGGTTGAAGATACGCAGTATTTT.

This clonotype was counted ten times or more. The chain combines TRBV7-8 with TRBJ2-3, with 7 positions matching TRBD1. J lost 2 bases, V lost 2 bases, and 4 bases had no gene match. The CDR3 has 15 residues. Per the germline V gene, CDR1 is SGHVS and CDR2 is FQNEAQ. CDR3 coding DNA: TGTGCCAGCAGCTTATTAGGGGGCGACACAGATACGCAGTATTTT. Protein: CASSLLGGDTDTQYF. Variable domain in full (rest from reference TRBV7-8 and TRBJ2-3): GAGVSQSPRYKVAKRGQDVALRCDPISGHVSLFWYQQALGQGPEFLTYFQNEAQLDKSGLPSDRFFAERPEGSVSTLKIQRTQQEDSAVYLCASSLLGGDTDTQYFGPGTRLTVL.

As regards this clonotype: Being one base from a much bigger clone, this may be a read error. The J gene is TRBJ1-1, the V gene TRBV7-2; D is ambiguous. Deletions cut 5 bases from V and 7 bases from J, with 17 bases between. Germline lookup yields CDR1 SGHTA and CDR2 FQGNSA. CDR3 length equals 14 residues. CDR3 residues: CASSPVQIDHEAFF. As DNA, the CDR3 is TGTGCCAGCAGCCCGGTTCAGATAGATCATGAAGCTTTCTTT. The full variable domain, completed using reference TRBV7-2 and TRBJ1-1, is GAGVSQSPSNKVTEKGKDVELRCDPISGHTALYWYRQSLGQGLEFLIYFQGNSAPDKSGLPSDRFSAERTGGSVSTLTIQRTQQEDSAVYLCASSPVQIDHEAFFGQGTRLTVV.

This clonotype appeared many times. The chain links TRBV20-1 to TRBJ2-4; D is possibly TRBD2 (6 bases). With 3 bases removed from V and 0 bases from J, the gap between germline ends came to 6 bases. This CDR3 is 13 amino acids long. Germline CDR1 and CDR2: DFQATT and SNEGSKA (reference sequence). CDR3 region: CSAREGAKNIQYF. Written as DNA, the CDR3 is TGCAGTGCTAGGGAGGGAGCCAAAAACATTCAGTACTTC.

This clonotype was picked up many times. The CDR3 region is CASSYTENTEAFF. The CDR3 bases are TGTGCCAGCAGTTACACGGAGAACACTGAAGCTTTCTTT. This rearrangement joins TRBV6-5 to TRBJ1-1; D gene uncertain. Germline V gene data show CDR1 as MNHEY and CDR2 as SVGAGI. CDR3 length: 13 amino acids. V was trimmed by 2 bases and J by 1 base, leaving 5 bases between them.

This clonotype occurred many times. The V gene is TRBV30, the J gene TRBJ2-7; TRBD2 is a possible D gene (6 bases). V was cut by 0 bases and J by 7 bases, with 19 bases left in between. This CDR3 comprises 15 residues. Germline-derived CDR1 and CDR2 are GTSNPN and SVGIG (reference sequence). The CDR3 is CAWSVQSAGRREQYF. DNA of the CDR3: TGTGCCTGGAGTGTACAGTCGGCAGGGAGGCGAGAGCAGTACTTC.

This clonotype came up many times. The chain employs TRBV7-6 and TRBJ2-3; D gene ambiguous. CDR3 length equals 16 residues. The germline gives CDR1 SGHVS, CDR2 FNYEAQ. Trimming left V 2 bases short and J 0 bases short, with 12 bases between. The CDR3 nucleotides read TGTGCCAGCAGCTTACTATTCTCGGAAAGCACAGATACGCAGTATTTT. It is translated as CASSLLFSESTDTQYF.

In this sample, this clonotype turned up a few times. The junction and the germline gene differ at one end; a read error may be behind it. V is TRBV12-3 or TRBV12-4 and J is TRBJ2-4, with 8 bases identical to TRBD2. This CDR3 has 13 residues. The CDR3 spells CATCRGGKDIQYF. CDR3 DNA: TGTGCCACCTGCCGGGGGGGCAAAGACATTCAGTACTTC.